This TCR beta chain appears in the sequencing data of a study of blood T cell repertoires in COVID-19. On the study more broadly: Material from acute and convalescent COVID-19 was sourced from the United States, Italy and Spain. T cells, B-cell-depleted T cells, or PBMCs provided the cDNA or gDNA that served as material.

V shed 6 bases and J shed 7 bases, with 12 bases lying between them. This CDR3 has 11 residues. In germline, CDR1 is DFQATT, CDR2 SNEGSKA (reference sequence). Under the authors' procedure: The authors estimated nucleated cell counts from reference gene primer amplification. Assay: immunoSEQ multiplex PCR; the TCRdb copy retains only in-frame clones and omits some. The D gene and trimming were derived from the DNA, and the V and J assignments and clone size from that table. The sample consists of about 48,000 clones, about nine tenths of them appearing once. Source material: peripheral blood. The chain links TRBV20-1 to TRBJ1-1; D gene unclear. The TCR originated in a man between 65 and 85 years old with acute or convalescent COVID-19. The CDR3 here is CSARRRDEAFF. As DNA, the CDR3 is TGCAGTGCGAGACGGAGGGATGAAGCTTTCTTT.